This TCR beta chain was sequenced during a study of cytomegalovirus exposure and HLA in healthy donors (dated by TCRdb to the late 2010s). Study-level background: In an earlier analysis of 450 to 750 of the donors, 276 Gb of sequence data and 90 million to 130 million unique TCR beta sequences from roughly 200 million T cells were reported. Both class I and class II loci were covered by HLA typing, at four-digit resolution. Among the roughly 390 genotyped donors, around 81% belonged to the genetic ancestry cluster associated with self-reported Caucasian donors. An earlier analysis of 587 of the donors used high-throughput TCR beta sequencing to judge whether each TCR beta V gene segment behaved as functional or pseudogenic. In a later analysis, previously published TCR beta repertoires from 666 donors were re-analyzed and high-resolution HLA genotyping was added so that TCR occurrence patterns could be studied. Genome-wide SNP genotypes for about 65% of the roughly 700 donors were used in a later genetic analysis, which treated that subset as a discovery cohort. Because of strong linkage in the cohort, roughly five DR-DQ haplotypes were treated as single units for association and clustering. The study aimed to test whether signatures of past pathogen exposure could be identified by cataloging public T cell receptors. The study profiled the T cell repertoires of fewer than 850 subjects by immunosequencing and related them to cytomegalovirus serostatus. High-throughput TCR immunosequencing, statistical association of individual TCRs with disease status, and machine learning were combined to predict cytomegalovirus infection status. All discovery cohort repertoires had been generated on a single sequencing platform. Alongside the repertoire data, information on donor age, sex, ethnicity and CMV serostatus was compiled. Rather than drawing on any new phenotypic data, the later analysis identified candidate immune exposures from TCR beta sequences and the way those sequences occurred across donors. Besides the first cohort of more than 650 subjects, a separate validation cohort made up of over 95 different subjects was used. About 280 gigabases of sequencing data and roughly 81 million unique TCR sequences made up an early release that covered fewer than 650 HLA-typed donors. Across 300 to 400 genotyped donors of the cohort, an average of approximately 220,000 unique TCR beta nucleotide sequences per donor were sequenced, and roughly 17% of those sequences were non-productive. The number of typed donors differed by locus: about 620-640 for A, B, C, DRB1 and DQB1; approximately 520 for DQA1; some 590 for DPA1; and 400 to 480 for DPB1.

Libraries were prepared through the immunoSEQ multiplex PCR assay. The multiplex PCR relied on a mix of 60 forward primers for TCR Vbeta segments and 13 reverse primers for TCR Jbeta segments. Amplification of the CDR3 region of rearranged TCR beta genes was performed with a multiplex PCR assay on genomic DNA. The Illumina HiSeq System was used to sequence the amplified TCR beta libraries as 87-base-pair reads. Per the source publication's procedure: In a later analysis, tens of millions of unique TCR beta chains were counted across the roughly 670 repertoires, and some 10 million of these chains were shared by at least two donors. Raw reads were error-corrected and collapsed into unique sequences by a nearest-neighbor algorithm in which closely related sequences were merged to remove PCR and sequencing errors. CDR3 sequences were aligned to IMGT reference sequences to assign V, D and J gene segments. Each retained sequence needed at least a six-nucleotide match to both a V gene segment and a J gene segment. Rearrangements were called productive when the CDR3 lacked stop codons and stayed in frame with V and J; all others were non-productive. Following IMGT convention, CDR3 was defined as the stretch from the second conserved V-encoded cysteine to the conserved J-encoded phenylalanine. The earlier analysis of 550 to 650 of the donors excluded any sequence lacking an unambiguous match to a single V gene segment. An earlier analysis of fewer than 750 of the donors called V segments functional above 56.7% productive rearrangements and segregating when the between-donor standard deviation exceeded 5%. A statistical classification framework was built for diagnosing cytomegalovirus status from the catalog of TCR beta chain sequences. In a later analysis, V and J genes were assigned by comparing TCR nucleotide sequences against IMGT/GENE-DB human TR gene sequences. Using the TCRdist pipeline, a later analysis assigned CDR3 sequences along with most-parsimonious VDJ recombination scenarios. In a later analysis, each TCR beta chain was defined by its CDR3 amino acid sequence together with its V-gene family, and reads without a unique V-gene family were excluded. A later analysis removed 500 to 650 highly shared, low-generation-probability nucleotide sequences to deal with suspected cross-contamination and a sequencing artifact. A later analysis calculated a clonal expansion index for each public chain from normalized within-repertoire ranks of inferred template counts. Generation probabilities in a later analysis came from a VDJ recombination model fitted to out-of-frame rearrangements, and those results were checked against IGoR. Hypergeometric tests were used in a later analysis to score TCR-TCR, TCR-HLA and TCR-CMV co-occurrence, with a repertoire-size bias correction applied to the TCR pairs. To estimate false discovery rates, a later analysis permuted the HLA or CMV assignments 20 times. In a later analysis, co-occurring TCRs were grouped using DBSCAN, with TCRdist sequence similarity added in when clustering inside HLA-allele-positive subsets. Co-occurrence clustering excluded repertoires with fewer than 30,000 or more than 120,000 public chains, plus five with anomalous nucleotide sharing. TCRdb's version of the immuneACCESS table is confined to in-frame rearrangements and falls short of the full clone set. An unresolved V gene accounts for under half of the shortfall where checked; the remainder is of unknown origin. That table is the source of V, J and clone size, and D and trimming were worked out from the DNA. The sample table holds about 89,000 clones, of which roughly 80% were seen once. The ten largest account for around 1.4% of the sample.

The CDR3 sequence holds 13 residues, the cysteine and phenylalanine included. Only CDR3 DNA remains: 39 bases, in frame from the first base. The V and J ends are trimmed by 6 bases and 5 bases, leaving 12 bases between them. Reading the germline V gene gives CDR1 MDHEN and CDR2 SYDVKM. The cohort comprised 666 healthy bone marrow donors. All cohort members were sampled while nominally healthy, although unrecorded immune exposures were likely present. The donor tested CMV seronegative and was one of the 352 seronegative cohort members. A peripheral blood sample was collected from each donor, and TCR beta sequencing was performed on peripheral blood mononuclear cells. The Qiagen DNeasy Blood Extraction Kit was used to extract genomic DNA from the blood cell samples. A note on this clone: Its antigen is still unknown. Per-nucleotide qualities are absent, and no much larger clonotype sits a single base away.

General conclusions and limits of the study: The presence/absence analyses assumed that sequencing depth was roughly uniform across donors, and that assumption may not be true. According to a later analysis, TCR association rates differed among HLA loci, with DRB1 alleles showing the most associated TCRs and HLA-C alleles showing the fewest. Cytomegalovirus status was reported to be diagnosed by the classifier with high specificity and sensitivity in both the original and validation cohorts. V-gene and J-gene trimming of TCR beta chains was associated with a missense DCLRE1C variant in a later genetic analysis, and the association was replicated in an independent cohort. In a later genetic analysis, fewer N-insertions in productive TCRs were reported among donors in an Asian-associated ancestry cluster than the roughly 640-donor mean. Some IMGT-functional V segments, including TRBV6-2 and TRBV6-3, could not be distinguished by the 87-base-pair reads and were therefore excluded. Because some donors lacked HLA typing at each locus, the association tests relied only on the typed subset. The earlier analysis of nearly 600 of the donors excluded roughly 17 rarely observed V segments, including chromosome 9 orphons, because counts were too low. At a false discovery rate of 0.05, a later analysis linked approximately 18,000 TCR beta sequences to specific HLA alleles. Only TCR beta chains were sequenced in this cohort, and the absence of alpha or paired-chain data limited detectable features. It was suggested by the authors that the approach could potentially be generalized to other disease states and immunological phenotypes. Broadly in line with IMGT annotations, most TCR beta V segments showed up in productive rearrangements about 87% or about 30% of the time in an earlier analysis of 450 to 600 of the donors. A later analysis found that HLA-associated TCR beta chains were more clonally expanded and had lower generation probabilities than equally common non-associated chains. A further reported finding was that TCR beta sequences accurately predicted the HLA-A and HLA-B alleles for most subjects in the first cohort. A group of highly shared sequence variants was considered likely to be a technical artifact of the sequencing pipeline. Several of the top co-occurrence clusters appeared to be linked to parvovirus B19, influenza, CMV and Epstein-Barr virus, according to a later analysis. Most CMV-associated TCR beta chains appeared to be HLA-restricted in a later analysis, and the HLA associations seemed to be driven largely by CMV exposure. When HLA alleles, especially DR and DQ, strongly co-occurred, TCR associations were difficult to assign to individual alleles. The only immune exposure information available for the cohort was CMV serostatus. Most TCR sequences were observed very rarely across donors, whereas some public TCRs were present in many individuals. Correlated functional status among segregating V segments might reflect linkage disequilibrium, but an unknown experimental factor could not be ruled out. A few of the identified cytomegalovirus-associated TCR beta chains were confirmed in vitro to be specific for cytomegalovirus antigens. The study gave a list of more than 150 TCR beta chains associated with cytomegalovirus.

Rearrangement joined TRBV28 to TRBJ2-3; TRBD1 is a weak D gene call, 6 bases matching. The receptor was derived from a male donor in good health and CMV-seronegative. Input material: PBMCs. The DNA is TGTGCCAGCAGAGGGCAGGGGCTAGATACGCAGTATTTT. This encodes CASRGQGLDTQYF.